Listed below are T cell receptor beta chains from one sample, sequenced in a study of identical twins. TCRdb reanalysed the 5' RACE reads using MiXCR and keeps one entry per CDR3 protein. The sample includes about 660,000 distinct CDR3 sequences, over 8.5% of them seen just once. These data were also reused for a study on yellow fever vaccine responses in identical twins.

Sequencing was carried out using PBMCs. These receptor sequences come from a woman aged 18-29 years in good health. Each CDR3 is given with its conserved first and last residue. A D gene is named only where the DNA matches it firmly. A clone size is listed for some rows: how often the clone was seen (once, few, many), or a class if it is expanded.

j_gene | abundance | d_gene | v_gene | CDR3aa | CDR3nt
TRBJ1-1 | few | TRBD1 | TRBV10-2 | CASSESEGRGATEAFF | TGCGCCAGCAGTGAGTCGGAGGGCAGGGGGGCCACTGAAGCTTTCTTT
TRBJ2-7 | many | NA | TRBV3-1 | CASSPPGPDYEQYF | TGTGCCAGCAGCCCGCCGGGACCTGACTACGAGCAGTACTTC
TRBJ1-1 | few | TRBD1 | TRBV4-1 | CASSQAGQGAQTFF | TGCGCCAGCAGCCAAGCCGGACAGGGGGCGCAGACTTTCTTT
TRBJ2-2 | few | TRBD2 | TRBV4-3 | CASSQAGLAGAGELFF | TGCGCCAGCAGCCAAGCCGGACTAGCGGGAGCCGGGGAGCTGTTTTTT
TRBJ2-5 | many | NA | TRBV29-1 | CSVVPSPGETQYF | TGCAGCGTTGTTCCCTCACCCGGAGAGACCCAGTACTTC
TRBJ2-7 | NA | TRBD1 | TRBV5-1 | CASGRTGDPPEQYF | TGCGCCAGCGGCAGGACAGGGGACCCCCCCGAGCAGTACTTC
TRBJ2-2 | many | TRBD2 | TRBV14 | CASSQDRNSGRAVTGELFF | TGTGCCAGCAGCCAAGATCGGAATAGCGGGAGGGCCGTCACCGGGGAGCTGTTTTTT
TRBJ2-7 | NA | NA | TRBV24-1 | CATSRTDPYEQYF | TGTGCCACCAGTCGGACAGATCCCTACGAGCAGTACTTC
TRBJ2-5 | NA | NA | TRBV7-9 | CASSLQDRGRETQYF | TGTGCCAGCAGCCTACAGGACAGAGGGAGGGAGACCCAGTACTTC
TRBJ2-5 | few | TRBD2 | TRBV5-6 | CASSTGTSIGGTQYF | TGTGCCAGCAGCACCGGGACTAGTATTGGGGGGACCCAGTACTTC
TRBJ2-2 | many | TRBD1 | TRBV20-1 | CSARGDRGPGELFF | TGCAGTGCTAGAGGGGACAGGGGGCCCGGGGAGCTGTTTTTT
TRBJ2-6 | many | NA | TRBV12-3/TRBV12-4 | CASRYRDTNSGANVLTF | TGTGCCAGTAGATACCGGGACACCAACTCTGGGGCCAACGTCCTGACTTTC
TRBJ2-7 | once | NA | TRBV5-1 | CASSLVQPSYEQYF | TGCGCCAGCAGCTTGGTTCAGCCCTCCTACGAGCAGTACTTC
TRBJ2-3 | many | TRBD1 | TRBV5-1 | CASSLARQGSPGDTQYF | TGCGCCAGCAGCTTGGCCAGACAGGGTTCACCAGGAGATACGCAGTATTTT
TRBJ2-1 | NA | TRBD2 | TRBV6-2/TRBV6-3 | CASSYSRSGGPWNEQFF | TGTGCCAGCAGTTACTCGAGGTCGGGAGGGCCTTGGAATGAGCAGTTCTTC
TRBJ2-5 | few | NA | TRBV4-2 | CASSPRAGSVQETQYF | TGTGCCAGCAGCCCCCGAGCGGGTAGCGTACAAGAGACCCAGTACTTC
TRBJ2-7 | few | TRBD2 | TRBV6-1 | CASSWTSDWSEQYF | TGTGCCAGCAGCTGGACTAGCGACTGGAGCGAGCAGTACTTC
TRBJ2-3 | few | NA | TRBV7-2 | CASSLQVADTQYF | TGTGCCAGCAGCTTACAGGTGGCAGATACGCAGTATTTT
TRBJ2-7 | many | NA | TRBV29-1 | CSVEQGYEQYF | TGCAGCGTTGAACAGGGCTACGAGCAGTACTTC
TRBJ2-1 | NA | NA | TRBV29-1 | CGVRAGADEQFF | TGCGGGGTGAGGGCAGGGGCAGATGAGCAGTTCTTC
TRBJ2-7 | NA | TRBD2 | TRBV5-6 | CASSFGLAGRHEQYF | TGTGCCAGCAGCTTTGGACTAGCGGGAAGGCACGAGCAGTACTTC
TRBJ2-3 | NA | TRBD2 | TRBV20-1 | CSARPTSGRARADTQYF | TGCAGTGCTAGACCTACTAGCGGGAGGGCCCGCGCAGATACGCAGTATTTT
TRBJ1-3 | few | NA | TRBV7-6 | CASSFGLNSGSGNTIYF | TGTGCCAGCAGCTTTGGCCTGAACAGCGGCTCTGGAAACACCATATATTTT
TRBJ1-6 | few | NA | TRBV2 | CATLQGEGSPLHF | TGTGCCACCCTACAGGGAGAGGGTTCACCCCTCCACTTT
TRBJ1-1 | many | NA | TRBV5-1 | CASSLEVDTEAFF | TGCGCCAGCAGCTTGGAGGTGGACACTGAAGCTTTCTTT
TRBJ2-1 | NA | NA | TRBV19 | CATRQATYNEQFF | TGTGCCACTCGACAGGCTACCTACAATGAGCAGTTCTTC
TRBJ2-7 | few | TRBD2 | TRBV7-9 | CASSLALASGLTYEQYF | TGTGCCAGCAGCTTAGCGCTGGCTAGCGGGCTAACCTACGAGCAGTACTTC
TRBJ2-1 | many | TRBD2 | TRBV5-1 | CASSPTSGSNNEQFF | TGCGCCAGCAGCCCTACTAGCGGATCTAACAATGAGCAGTTCTTC
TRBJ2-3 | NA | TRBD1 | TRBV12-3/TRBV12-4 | CASRPWDRGPDTQYF | TGTGCCAGCCGGCCCTGGGACAGGGGCCCAGATACGCAGTATTTT
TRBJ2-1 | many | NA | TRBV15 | CATSKDLLAGLYNEQFF | TGTGCCACCAGCAAAGACCTCTTAGCCGGATTATACAATGAGCAGTTCTTC
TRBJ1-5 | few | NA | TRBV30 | CAWSPGVGKPQHF | TGTGCCTGGTCTCCCGGGGTGGGTAAGCCCCAGCATTTT
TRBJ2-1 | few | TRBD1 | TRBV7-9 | CASIVEPGQAFNEQFF | TGTGCCAGCATCGTAGAGCCGGGACAGGCCTTCAATGAGCAGTTCTTC
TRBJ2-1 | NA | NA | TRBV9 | CASSALRGGSYNEQFF | TGTGCCAGCAGCGCGCTTCGGGGAGGAAGCTACAATGAGCAGTTCTTC
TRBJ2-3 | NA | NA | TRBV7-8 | CASSLVGGTITDTQYF | TGTGCCAGCAGCTTAGTAGGTGGGACAATCACAGATACGCAGTATTTT
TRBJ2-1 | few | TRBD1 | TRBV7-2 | CASSLRDRGNEQFF | TGTGCCAGCAGCCTCCGGGACAGGGGAAATGAGCAGTTCTTC
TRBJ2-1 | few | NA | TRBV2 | CASTAWGESYNEQFF | TGTGCCAGCACCGCGTGGGGGGAATCCTACAATGAGCAGTTCTTC
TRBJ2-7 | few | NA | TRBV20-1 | CSASSLREYYEQYF | TGCAGTGCTAGTTCGCTAAGGGAATACTACGAGCAGTACTTC
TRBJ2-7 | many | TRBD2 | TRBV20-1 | CSARDRLAGAHEQYF | TGCAGTGCTAGAGATAGGCTAGCGGGAGCCCACGAGCAGTACTTC
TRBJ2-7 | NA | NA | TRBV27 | CASSPSRAEIYEQYF | TGTGCCAGCAGTCCCTCGAGGGCGGAGATCTACGAGCAGTACTTC